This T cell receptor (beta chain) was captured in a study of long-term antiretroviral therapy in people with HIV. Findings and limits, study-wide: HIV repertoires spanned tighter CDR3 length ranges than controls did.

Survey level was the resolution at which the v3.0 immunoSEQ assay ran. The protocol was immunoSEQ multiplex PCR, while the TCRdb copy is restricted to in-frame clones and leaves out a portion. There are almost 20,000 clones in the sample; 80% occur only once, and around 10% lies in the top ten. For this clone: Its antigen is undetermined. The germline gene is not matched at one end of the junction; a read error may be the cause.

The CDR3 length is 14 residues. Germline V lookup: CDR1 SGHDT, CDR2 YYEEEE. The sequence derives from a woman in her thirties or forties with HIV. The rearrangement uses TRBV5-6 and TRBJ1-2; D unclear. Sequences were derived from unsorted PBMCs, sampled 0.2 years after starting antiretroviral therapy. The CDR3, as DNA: TGTGCCAGCAGTTTGGAAGGAGACTACTATGGCTACACCTTC. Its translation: CASSLEGDYYGYTF.